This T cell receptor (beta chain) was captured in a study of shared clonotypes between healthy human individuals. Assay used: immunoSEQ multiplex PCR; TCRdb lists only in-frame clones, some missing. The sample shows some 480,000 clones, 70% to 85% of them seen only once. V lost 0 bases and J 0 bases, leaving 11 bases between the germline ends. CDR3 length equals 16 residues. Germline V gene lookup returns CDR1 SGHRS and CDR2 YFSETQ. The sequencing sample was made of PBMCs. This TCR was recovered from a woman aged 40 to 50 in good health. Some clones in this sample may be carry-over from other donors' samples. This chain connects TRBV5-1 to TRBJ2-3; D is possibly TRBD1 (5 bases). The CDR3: CASSLVTTVSTDTQYF. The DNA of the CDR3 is TGCGCCAGCAGCTTGGTTACGACAGTTAGCACAGATACGCAGTATTTT.